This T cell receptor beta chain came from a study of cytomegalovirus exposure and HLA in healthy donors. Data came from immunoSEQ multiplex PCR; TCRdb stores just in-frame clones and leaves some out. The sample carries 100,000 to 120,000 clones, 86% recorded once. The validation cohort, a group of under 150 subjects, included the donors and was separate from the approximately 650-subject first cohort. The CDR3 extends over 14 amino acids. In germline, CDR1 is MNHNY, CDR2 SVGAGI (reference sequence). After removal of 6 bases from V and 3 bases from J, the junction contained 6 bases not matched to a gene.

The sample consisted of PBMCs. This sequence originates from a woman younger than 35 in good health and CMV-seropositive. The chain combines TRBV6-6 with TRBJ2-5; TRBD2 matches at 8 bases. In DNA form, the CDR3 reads TGTGCCAGCAGCTCACTAGCGGTGAAAGAGACCCAGTACTTC. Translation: CASSSLAVKETQYF.